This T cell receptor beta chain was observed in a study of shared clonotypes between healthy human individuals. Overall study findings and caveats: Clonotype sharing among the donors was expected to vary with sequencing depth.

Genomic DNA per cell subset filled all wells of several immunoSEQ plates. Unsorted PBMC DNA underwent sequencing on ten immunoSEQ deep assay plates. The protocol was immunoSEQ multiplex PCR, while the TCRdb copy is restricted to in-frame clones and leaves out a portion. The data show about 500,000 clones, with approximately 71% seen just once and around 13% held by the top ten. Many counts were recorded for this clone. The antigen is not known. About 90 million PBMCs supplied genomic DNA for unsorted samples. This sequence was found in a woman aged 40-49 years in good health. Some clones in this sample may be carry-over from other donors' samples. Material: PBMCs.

The CDR3 bases are TGTGCCTGGAGTGCCTCTCGGGAAAAACTGTTTTTT. The encoded protein is CAWSASREKLFF. The chain joins TRBV30 to TRBJ1-4, with D hard to call. The germline CDR1 and CDR2 sequences are GTSNPN and SVGIG (reference sequence). The CDR3 is 12 amino acids. V shed 1 base and J shed 8 bases, with 8 bases lying between them.